The source of this T cell receptor (beta chain) is a study of blood T cell repertoires in COVID-19. On the study more broadly: Whether acute or convalescent, the COVID-19 samples came from the United States, Italy and Spain. From T cells, B-cell-depleted T cells, or PBMCs came the material, which was cDNA or gDNA.

This clone was observed a handful of times. Methods used by the authors: Amplifying reference gene primers gave estimates of nucleated cell counts. Some clones are missing from TCRdb's copy, which holds only in-frame ones; the method was immunoSEQ multiplex PCR. That table is the source of V, J and clone size, and D and trimming were worked out from the DNA. The sample contains roughly 63,000 clones, around 79% of which appear only once. V dropped 3 bases and J dropped 5; count of bases not matched to a gene: 3. Germline values: CDR1 MDHEN, CDR2 SYDVKM. The CDR3 has 13 residues. The receptor comes from a human donor in a cohort sampled during active COVID-19. The V and J genes are TRBV28 and TRBJ1-1, with TRBD1 matching over 7 bases. The sample comprised peripheral blood. CDR3 DNA: TGTGCCAGCAGTTTGGAGGGGGCAACTGAAGCTTTCTTT. Translation gives CASSLEGATEAFF. The full variable domain, in which reference TRBV28 and TRBJ1-1 provide the parts outside the CDR3, is DVKVTQSSRYLVKRTGEKVFLECVQDMDHENMFWYRQDPGLGLRLIYFSYDVKMKEKGDIPEGYSVSREKKERFSLILESASTNQTSMYLCASSLEGATEAFFGQGTRLTVV.